This TCR beta chain stems from a study of shared clonotypes between healthy human individuals (TCRdb year 2020). Describing the broader study: A couple of women and a few men aged 18 to 49 years were included in the cohort. For each donor, CD4 naive and CD4 memory were each run on three plates, CD8 naive on two plates, and CD8 memory on one plate. The study deeply sequenced blood TCR repertoires of about 5 healthy adults to estimate repertoire size and the extent of clonotype sharing between individuals. To increase sequencing depth and limit assay-specific biases, TCR repertoire library preparation and sequencing were carried out by different laboratories using diverse techniques. Between about 0.85 and 10 billion PBMCs per donor were obtained by leukapheresis. The study at large found these results: Compared with non-shared clonotypes, the clonotypes found in all four sorted-subset donors had higher generation probabilities. Rarefaction of sorted-subset datasets indicated incomplete sequencing despite the large sequencing depth. The small number of donors limited the genetic and exposure-history diversity represented. Pairwise subsampling indicated that sequencing depth was expected to affect the degree of clonotype sharing among donors. Naive subsets generally had larger estimated clonotype richness than memory subsets did. Around 5% of naive CD4, around 3.6% of naive CD8, 2.3% of memory CD4, and 0.35% to 0.4% of memory CD8 clonotypes were shared across a handful of donors. Sampling was restricted to blood, and TCR repertoires in tissue are likely to differ from TCR repertoires in blood.

TCR CDR3 regions were amplified from genomic DNA by multiplex PCR using the deep immunoSEQ assay. Extracted genomic DNA from each cell subset was spread evenly across all wells of several immunoSEQ 96-well plates, with each plate serving as a replicate. For sorted subsets, each replicate PCR was loaded with about 0.2 ug genomic DNA, equivalent to 25,000 to 35,000 T cell genomes. Purified libraries were quantified with a Qubit 3.0 fluorometer, sized on a Bioanalyzer 2100, and re-quantified with the KAPA Library Quantification kit. A separate single-read 150-cycle Illumina NextSeq 550 flow cell was used to sequence each immunoSEQ 96-well plate. The original pipeline was this. Because the immunoSEQ output included only junctional sequences and no quality scores, the filtering could not be the same as the filtering used for full-length reads. To assign V/J genes and CDR3, sequences were annotated against IMGT germline references using PyIR, a Python wrapper for IgBLAST v1.9. Reads were removed for weak V/J assignments (E-value above 1e-6), missing CDR3, stop codons, out-of-frame junctions, or ambiguous translated residues. V3J clonotypes were defined as sequences sharing an identical inferred V gene, J gene, and CDR3 amino acid sequence. The percentage overlap between two repertoires was calculated by dividing the number of shared unique clonotypes by the size of the smaller repertoire. RTK rarefaction, the Chao1 estimator, and Recon v2.1 estimates of unobserved clonotypes were used to assess repertoire richness. OLGA was used to compute generation probabilities for all TCRbeta clonotypes that the gDNA method yielded from a few donors. TCRdb holds this immuneACCESS table with in-frame rearrangements only. Some clones are missing; in checked studies, unresolved V genes explain under half, and the rest has no known cause. V and J calls and clone size come straight from that table; D and trimming were deduced from the DNA. The sample data list 1,400,000 or so clones, and less than 99% of these were observed just once. Approximately 0.4% of the sample comes from the top ten.

Concerning this clone: This clone's antigen is unknown. No qualities accompany the bases; no much larger clone lies one base away.

The donors were healthy, HIV-negative adults who had no recently reported acute infections or vaccinations. Every donor was a Caucasian adult living in Nashville, Tennessee, USA. CD4+ T cells were enriched through magnetic negative selection, after which naive cells were positively selected on CD45RA and the remaining negative fraction served as the memory subset. After blood collection by leukapheresis, PBMCs were isolated using Ficoll-Histopaque density gradient centrifugation and then cryopreserved in the vapor phase of liquid nitrogen. Analytical flow cytometry was used to check the purity and quantity of every magnetically sorted T cell population. From each sorted fraction, genomic DNA was isolated and quantified by UV absorbance on a Nanodrop 2000c. For CDR1 and CDR2, the germline V gene (reference sequence) lists SGHNT and YYREEE. The CDR3 measures 14 amino acids from cysteine to phenylalanine. Here the CDR3 DNA is all that survives: 42 bases in frame from base 1. Here V drops 5 bases and J drops 6 bases, and the junction holds 9 bases not matched to any gene.

What was sequenced was naive CD4+ T cells sorted from blood. The sample's cell subset or site label, decoded: CD45RA+ positively selected. The V and J genes are TRBV5-4 and TRBJ2-7; TRBD2 aligns with 9 central bases. The clonotype originates from a man in his thirties or forties in good health. CDR3 loop: CASRREGGSREQYF. The sequenced DNA: TGTGCCAGCAGGCGGGAGGGGGGGTCTCGCGAGCAGTACTTC.